A selection of T cell receptor beta chains follows, all from one sample in a study of blood T cell repertoires in COVID-19. Sequencing was performed with immunoSEQ multiplex PCR; in TCRdb, only in-frame clones are kept and a portion is missing. The data contain 100,000 to 150,000 clones, more than 75% of them singletons. The sample consisted of peripheral blood. Every receptor here comes from a man in his 70s with active COVID-19. The CDR3 runs from the conserved cysteine through the conserved F or W. D genes are given only for firm matches. Not all rows give a size; the values are once, few, many and, for expanded clones, a class.

clone_size	v_call	d_call	j_call	cdr3_aa	cdr3_nt
-	TRBV5-4	TRBD2	TRBJ2-7	CASSRTSGSYEQYF	TGTGCCAGCAGCCGGACTAGCGGGAGCTACGAGCAGTACTTC
once	TRBV3-1/TRBV3-2	TRBD1	TRBJ2-4	CASSPRDRAWDIQYF	TGTGCCAGCAGCCCCCGGGACAGGGCTTGGGACATTCAGTACTTC
-	TRBV7-2	-	TRBJ1-3	CASSSTNSGNTIYF	TGTGCCAGCAGCTCGACAAATTCAGGAAACACCATATATTTT
few	TRBV7-3	TRBD2	TRBJ2-3	CASSLGGAGGLADTQYF	TGTGCCAGCAGCTTAGGGGGAGCGGGAGGTCTCGCAGATACGCAGTATTTT
few	TRBV24-1	-	TRBJ2-2	CATSRTSNTGELFF	TGTGCCACCAGTCGAACTTCGAACACCGGGGAGCTGTTTTTT
few	TRBV5-1	-	TRBJ2-7	CASSRGAASYEQYF	TGCGCCAGCAGCCGAGGCGCGGCCTCCTACGAGCAGTACTTC
once	TRBV29-1	-	TRBJ1-1	CSVAGKGGVNTEAFF	TGCAGCGTTGCGGGGAAAGGGGGTGTGAACACTGAAGCTTTCTTT
-	TRBV28	-	TRBJ1-1	CASSPGWKDGGAFF	TGTGCCAGCAGTCCCGGTTGGAAGGACGGAGGAGCTTTCTTT
-	TRBV11-2	TRBD2	TRBJ2-7	CASSQTSGPPDEQYF	TGTGCCAGCAGCCAGACTAGCGGCCCTCCTGACGAGCAGTACTTC
-	TRBV28	TRBD1	TRBJ2-7	CASSLRSRGTDEQYF	TGTGCCAGCAGTTTAAGGTCCAGGGGGACCGACGAGCAGTACTTC
-	TRBV5-4	TRBD2	TRBJ2-5	CASSFQLAEGGETQYF	TGTGCCAGCAGCTTCCAACTAGCGGAGGGGGGGGAGACCCAGTACTTC
-	TRBV28	TRBD2	TRBJ2-7	CASRERLGAGVSNEQYF	TGTGCCAGCAGGGAAAGACTCGGGGCGGGAGTAAGCAACGAGCAGTACTTC
-	TRBV9	-	TRBJ1-5	CASGGGQPQHF	TGTGCCAGCGGGGGCGGCCAGCCCCAGCATTTT
-	TRBV4-2	-	TRBJ1-2	CASSQEWEGIYGYTF	TGTGCCAGCAGCCAAGAATGGGAGGGGATCTATGGCTACACCTTC
-	TRBV20-1	-	TRBJ1-2	CSASAQGRVRTNYGYTF	TGCAGTGCTAGTGCCCAGGGAAGGGTAAGGACTAACTATGGCTACACCTTC
-	TRBV24-1	-	TRBJ2-2	CATSRAGDTGELFF	TGTGCCACCAGTAGGGCAGGGGACACCGGGGAGCTGTTTTTT
-	TRBV11-2	-	TRBJ2-1	CASSLGSTFEQFF	TGTGCCAGCAGCTTAGGGTCTACCTTTGAGCAGTTCTTC
-	TRBV2	-	TRBJ1-1	CASSEDRRPTRNTEAFF	TGTGCCAGCAGTGAAGATCGCCGCCCAACGAGGAACACTGAAGCTTTCTTT
few	TRBV11-3	-	TRBJ2-7	CASSPLGQPYEQYF	TGTGCCAGCAGCCCGCTGGGACAACCCTACGAGCAGTACTTC
-	TRBV7-9	TRBD1	TRBJ1-6	CASSLASGGPNSPLHF	TGTGCCAGCAGCTTAGCTTCAGGGGGACCTAATTCACCCCTCCACTTT
-	TRBV2	TRBD2	TRBJ2-1	CASSAAGVWNEQFF	TGTGCCAGCAGTGCGGCGGGAGTGTGGAATGAGCAGTTCTTC
-	TRBV4-1	TRBD1	TRBJ2-7	CASSQGQGVRVYF	TGCGCCAGCAGCCAAGGACAGGGAGTCCGGGTGTACTTC
-	TRBV24-1	TRBD1	TRBJ2-3	CATSDPGTVDPFADTQYF	TGTGCCACCAGTGATCCCGGGACAGTCGACCCTTTTGCAGATACGCAGTATTTT
-	TRBV6-6	-	TRBJ1-6	CASSPRDSNSPLHF	TGTGCCAGCAGTCCACGGGATAGCAATTCACCCCTCCACTTT
few	TRBV2	TRBD2	TRBJ2-1	CASREGLAGVYEQFF	TGTGCCAGCAGAGAGGGACTAGCGGGAGTATATGAGCAGTTCTTC
-	TRBV4-2	-	TRBJ2-7	CASSPLGGDSYEQYF	TGTGCCAGCAGCCCCCTAGGAGGGGACTCCTACGAGCAGTACTTC
-	TRBV28	-	TRBJ2-7	CASETGETYEQYF	TGTGCCAGCGAAACAGGAGAAACCTACGAGCAGTACTTC
-	TRBV6-1	-	TRBJ2-3	CASSEAWGGGKTDTQYF	TGTGCCAGCAGTGAAGCCTGGGGCGGGGGCAAGACAGATACGCAGTATTTT
once	TRBV24-1	-	TRBJ1-4	CATSDILNEKLFF	TGTGCCACCAGTGATATTCTGAATGAAAAACTGTTTTTT
-	TRBV28	TRBD1	TRBJ2-1	CASSFEQGPRRDEQFF	TGTGCCAGCAGTTTCGAACAGGGGCCCCGGCGGGATGAGCAGTTCTTC
-	TRBV28	TRBD1	TRBJ2-3	CASSPGATGSTDTQYF	TGTGCCAGCAGTCCCGGAGCGACAGGGAGCACAGATACGCAGTATTTT
-	TRBV4-3	TRBD1	TRBJ2-2	CASSQSSTGLTGELFF	TGCGCCAGCAGCCAGTCCTCGACAGGGTTGACCGGGGAGCTGTTTTTT
-	TRBV5-1	TRBD2	TRBJ2-5	CASTPSGTWETQYF	TGCGCCAGCACCCCTAGCGGGACATGGGAGACCCAGTACTTC
-	TRBV5-5	-	TRBJ1-2	CASSSNPGLDYGYTF	TGTGCCAGCAGCTCTAATCCGGGACTGGACTATGGCTACACCTTC
-	TRBV7-9	TRBD1	TRBJ1-1	CASSARQGSNTEAFF	TGTGCCAGCAGCGCCCGACAGGGTTCGAACACTGAAGCTTTCTTT
few	TRBV6-5	-	TRBJ1-1	CASSQGQNTEAFF	TGTGCCAGCAGCCAGGGACAGAACACTGAAGCTTTCTTT
-	TRBV30	TRBD2	TRBJ2-3	CAWSVGVAGADTQYF	TGTGCCTGGAGTGTTGGGGTCGCGGGGGCAGATACGCAGTATTTT
-	TRBV11-3	-	TRBJ2-7	CASSLDGSSSDEQYF	TGTGCCAGCAGCTTAGATGGGTCTAGCTCGGACGAGCAGTACTTC
-	TRBV2	-	TRBJ2-1	CASSVEGGGSEQFF	TGTGCCAGCAGTGTAGAGGGAGGAGGTTCTGAGCAGTTCTTC
-	TRBV5-5	TRBD2	TRBJ2-5	CASKPSGTQETQYF	TGTGCCAGCAAACCCAGCGGGACCCAAGAGACCCAGTACTTC
few	TRBV2	-	TRBJ2-7	CASSEATGAYEQYF	TGTGCCAGCAGTGAAGCGACAGGCGCCTACGAGCAGTACTTC
-	TRBV27	-	TRBJ2-7	CASSLRSWPGSSYEQYF	TGTGCCAGCAGTTTAAGGTCATGGCCGGGAAGCTCCTACGAGCAGTACTTC
-	TRBV5-8	TRBD2	TRBJ2-3	CASSWGLAGGAGTDTQYF	TGTGCCAGCAGCTGGGGACTAGCGGGAGGAGCCGGCACAGATACGCAGTATTTT
once	TRBV6-5	-	TRBJ1-1	CASKRGEAFF	TGTGCCAGCAAAAGGGGCGAGGCTTTCTTT
-	TRBV19	-	TRBJ2-3	CASSIGGTDTQYF	TGTGCCAGTAGTATCGGGGGCACAGATACGCAGTATTTT
-	TRBV28	-	TRBJ2-5	CASSLRRETQYF	TGTGCCAGCTCCCTCAGGCGAGAGACCCAGTACTTC
-	TRBV28	TRBD1	TRBJ2-3	CASRSGGDTQYF	TGTGCCAGCAGATCAGGGGGAGATACGCAGTATTTT
-	TRBV28	TRBD1	TRBJ1-2	CASRPTGALGGYTF	TGTGCCAGCAGGCCTACAGGGGCCCTAGGAGGCTACACCTTC
-	TRBV19	-	TRBJ2-1	CASSRAHDSYNEQFF	TGTGCCAGTAGTAGGGCTCACGATTCCTACAATGAGCAGTTCTTC
-	TRBV19	-	TRBJ2-1	CASSMRQRSYNEQFF	TGTGCCAGTAGTATGAGGCAGCGCTCCTACAATGAGCAGTTCTTC
-	TRBV3-1/TRBV3-2	-	TRBJ1-1	CASSPMGGEAFF	TGTGCCAGCAGTCCGATGGGGGGTGAAGCTTTCTTT
-	TRBV5-8	-	TRBJ2-5	CASSLGRQGQETQYF	TGTGCCAGCAGCTTGGGACGCCAGGGCCAAGAGACCCAGTACTTC
-	TRBV5-1	TRBD1	TRBJ1-4	CASSSTGATNEKLFF	TGCGCCAGCAGCTCCACAGGGGCAACTAATGAAAAACTGTTTTTT
-	TRBV18	-	TRBJ2-4	CASSPKVERSGNIQYF	TGTGCCAGCTCGCCAAAGGTGGAACGTTCGGGAAACATTCAGTACTTC